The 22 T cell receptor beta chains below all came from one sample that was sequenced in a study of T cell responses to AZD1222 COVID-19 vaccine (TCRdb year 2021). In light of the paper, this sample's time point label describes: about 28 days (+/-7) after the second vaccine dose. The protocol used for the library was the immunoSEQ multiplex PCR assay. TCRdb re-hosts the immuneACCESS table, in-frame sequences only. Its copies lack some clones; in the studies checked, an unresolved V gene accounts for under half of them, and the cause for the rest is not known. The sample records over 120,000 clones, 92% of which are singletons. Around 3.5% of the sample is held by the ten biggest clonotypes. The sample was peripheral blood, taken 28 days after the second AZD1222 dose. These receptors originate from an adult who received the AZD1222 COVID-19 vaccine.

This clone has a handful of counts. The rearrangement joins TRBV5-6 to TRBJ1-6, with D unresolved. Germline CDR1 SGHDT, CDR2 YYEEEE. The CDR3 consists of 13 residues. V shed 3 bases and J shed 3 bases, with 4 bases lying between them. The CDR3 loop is CASSYNYNSPLHF. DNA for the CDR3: TGTGCCAGCAGCTATAACTATAATTCACCCCTCCACTTT.

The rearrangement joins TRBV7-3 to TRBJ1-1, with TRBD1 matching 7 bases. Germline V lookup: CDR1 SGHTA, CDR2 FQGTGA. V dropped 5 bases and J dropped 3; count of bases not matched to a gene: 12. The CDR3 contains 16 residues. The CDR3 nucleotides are TGTGCCAGCAGCCTAAGAGCAGGGGGGCGGTACACTGAAGCTTTCTTT. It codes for CASSLRAGGRYTEAFF.

The CDR3 DNA sequence: TGTGCCAGCAGTAAACAGATAGAGGGCACAGATACGCAGTATTTT. This sequence encodes CASSKQIEGTDTQYF. This chain uses TRBV28 with TRBJ2-3; D not resolved. Germline-derived CDR1 and CDR2 are MDHEN and SYDVKM. Trimming left V 5 bases short and J 1 base short, with 13 bases between. This CDR3 region has 15 residues.

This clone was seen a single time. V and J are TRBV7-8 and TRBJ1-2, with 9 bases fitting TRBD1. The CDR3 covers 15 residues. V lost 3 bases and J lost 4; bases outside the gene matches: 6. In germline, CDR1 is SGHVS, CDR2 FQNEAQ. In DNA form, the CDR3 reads TGTGCCAGCAGCTTGTCCGGGACAGGGATCTATGGCTACACCTTC. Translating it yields CASSLSGTGIYGYTF.

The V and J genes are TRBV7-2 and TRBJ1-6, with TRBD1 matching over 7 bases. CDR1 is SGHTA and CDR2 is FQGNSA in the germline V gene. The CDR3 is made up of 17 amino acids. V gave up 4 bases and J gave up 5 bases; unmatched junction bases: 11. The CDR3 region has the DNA TGTGCCAGCAGCTCTTTCCCGGGACAGACCAATAATTCACCCCTCCACTTT. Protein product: CASSSFPGQTNNSPLHF.

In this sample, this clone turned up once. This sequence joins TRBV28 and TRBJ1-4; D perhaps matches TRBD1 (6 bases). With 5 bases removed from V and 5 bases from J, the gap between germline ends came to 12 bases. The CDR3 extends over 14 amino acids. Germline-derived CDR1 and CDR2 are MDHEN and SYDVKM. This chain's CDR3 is CASSLVGGNEKLFF. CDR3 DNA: TGTGCCAGCAGTCTCGTAGGGGGGAATGAAAAACTGTTTTTT.

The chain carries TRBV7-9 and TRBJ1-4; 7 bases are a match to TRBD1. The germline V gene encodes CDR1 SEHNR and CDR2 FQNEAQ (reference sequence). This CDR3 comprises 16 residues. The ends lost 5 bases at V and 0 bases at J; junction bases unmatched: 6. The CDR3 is CASSTNRGPTNEKLFF. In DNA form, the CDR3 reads TGTGCCAGCAGCACGAACAGGGGCCCAACTAATGAAAAACTGTTTTTT.

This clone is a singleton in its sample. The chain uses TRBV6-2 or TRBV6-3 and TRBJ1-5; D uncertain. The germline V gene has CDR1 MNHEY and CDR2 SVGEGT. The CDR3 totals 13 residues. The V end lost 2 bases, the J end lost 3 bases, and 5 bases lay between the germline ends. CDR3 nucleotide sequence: TGTGCCAGCAGTTACCGCCACAATCAGCCCCAGCATTTT. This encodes CASSYRHNQPQHF.

The CDR3 DNA is TGCAGTGCTAGTTATAGGACCGCCGGCACTGAAGCTTTCTTT. Amino acid sequence: CSASYRTAGTEAFF. The V gene is TRBV20-1, the J gene TRBJ1-1, with D uncertain. Trimming took off 3 bases at V and 4 bases at J, with 15 bases between the two ends. Germline CDR1 reads DFQATT; CDR2 reads SNEGSKA (reference sequence). The CDR3 runs 14 residues.

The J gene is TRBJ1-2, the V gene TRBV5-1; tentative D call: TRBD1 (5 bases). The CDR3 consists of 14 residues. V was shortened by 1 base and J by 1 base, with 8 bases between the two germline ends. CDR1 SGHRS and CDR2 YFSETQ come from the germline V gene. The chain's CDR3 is CASSLTGGNYGYTF. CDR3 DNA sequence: TGCGCCAGCAGCTTGACCGGGGGTAACTATGGCTACACCTTC.

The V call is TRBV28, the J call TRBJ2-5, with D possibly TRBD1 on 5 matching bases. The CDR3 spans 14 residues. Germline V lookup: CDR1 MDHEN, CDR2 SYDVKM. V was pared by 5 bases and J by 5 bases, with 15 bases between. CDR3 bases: TGTGCCAGCAGTCACCTGAGCAGGGTCGAGACCCAGTACTTC. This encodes CASSHLSRVETQYF.

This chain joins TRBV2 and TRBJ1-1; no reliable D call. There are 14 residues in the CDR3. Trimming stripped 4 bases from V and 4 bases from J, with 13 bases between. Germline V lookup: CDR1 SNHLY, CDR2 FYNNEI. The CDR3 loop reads CASSVLGKGTEAFF. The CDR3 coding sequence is TGTGCCAGCAGTGTTTTGGGGAAAGGCACTGAAGCTTTCTTT. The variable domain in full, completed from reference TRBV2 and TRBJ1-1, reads EPEVTQTPSHQVTQMGQEVILRCVPISNHLYFYWYRQILGQKVEFLVSFYNNEISEKSEIFDDQFSVERPDGSNFTLKIRSTKLEDSAMYFCASSVLGKGTEAFFGQGTRLTVV.

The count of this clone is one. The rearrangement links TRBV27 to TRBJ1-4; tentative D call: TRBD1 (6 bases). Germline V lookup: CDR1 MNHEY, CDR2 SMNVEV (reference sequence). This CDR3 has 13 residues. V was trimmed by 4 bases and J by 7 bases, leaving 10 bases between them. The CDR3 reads CASSSNRAEKLFF. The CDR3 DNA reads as TGTGCCAGCAGTTCGAACAGGGCTGAAAAACTGTTTTTT.

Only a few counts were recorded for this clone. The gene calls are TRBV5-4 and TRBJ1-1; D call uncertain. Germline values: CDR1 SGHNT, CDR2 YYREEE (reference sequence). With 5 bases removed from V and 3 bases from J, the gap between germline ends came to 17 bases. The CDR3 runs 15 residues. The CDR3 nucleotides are TGTGCCAGCAGGCCCACGACGAGCAGGCACACTGAAGCTTTCTTT. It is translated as CASRPTTSRHTEAFF.

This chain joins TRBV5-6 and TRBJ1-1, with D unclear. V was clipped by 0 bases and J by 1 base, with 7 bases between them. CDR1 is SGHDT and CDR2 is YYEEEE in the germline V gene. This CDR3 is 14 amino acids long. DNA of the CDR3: TGTGCCAGCAGCTTGGGCGAGGCGAACACTGAAGCTTTCTTT. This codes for CASSLGEANTEAFF.

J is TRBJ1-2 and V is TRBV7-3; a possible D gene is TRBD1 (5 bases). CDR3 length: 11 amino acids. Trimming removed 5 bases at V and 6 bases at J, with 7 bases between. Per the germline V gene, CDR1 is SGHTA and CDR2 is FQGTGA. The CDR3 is CASSGGNGYTF. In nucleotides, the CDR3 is TGTGCCAGCAGCGGGGGGAATGGCTACACCTTC. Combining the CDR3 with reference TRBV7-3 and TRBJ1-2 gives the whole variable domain GAGVSQTPSNKVTEKGKYVELRCDPISGHTALYWYRQSLGQGPEFLIYFQGTGAADDSGLPNDRFFAVRPEGSVSTLKIQRTERGDSAVYLCASSGGNGYTFGSGTRLTVV.

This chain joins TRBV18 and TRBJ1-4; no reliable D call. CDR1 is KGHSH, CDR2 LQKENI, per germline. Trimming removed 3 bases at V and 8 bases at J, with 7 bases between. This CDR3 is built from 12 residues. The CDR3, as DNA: TGTGCCAGCTCACCCGCGGGGGAAAAACTGTTTTTT. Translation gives CASSPAGEKLFF.

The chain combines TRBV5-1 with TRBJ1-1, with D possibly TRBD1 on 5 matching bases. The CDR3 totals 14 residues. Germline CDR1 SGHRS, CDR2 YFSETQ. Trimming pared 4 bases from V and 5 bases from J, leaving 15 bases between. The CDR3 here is CASSGSRARTEAFF. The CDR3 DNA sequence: TGCGCCAGCAGCGGGTCCAGGGCAAGGACTGAAGCTTTCTTT.

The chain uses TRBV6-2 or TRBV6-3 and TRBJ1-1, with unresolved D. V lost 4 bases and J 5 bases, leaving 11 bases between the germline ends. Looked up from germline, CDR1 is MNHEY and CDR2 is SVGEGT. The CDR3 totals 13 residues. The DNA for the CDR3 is TGTGCCAGCAGTTTATGGGGAGGGACTGAAGCTTTCTTT. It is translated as CASSLWGGTEAFF.

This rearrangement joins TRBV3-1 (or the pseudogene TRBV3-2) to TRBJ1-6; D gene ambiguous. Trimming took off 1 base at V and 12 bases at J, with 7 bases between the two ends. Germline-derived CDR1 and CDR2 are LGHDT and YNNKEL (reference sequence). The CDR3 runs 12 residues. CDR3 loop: CASSQGPVPLHF. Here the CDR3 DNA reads TGTGCCAGCAGCCAAGGCCCTGTACCCCTCCACTTT.

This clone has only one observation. In nucleotides, the CDR3 is TGCGCCAGCAGTGAGTCTTGGGAATTAAAAAACATTCAGTACTTC. Its protein is CASSESWELKNIQYF. The V and J genes are TRBV10-2 and TRBJ2-4, with no clear D. The germline V and J ends were trimmed by 0 bases and 4 bases, with 10 bases remaining between them. The CDR3 loop spans 15 amino acids. Germline V gives CDR1 WSHSY, CDR2 SAAADI.

CDR3 DNA sequence: TGTGCCAGTAGTAACAGGGGGCGAACTGAAGCTTTCTTT. Translated, it gives CASSNRGRTEAFF. The chain has TRBV19 and TRBJ1-1; 9 bases fit TRBD1. The junction had 2 bases not matched to a gene; V was cut back by 4 bases and J by 5 bases. Germline V gene data show CDR1 as LNHDA and CDR2 as SQIVND (reference sequence). CDR3 size: 13 residues.